The clone carrying this T cell receptor (beta chain) was recorded many times. Its antigen is unidentified. This specimen comes from a study of T cells in Graves' hyperthyroidism and ophthalmopathy. What was amplified from RNA transcripts were TCR beta CDR3 regions. First-round RT-PCR with HTBI primers amplified the TCR CDR3 region. TCRdb redid the calling of the multiplex PCR reads with MiXCR, one entry per CDR3 protein. The sample yields a few hundred thousand distinct CDR3 sequences, less than 20% seen once. Broader study findings: Median prediction lead before ophthalmopathy onset was 6.5 months with the model. Classification by a 13 V-J model distinguished ophthalmopathy from stable hyperthyroidism.

CDR3 length: 20 amino acids. Germline V gene data show CDR1 as SGHRS and CDR2 as YFSETQ. Trimming left V 4 bases short and J 1 base short, with 30 bases between. Clinical Activity Scores of at least 3, NOSPECS grades of at least 4 and durations under 3 months characterized ophthalmopathy patients. The sequence was collected from a man between 18 and 29 years old with Graves' ophthalmopathy. Sequencing was done on a sample of blood. The V call is TRBV5-1, the J call TRBJ2-7, with D possibly matching TRBD1 (6 bases). The CDR3 region has the DNA TGCGCCAGCAGCCCACACTTGCAACAGGGAGTCCTTAAGGAGTCCTACGAGCAGTACTTC. Its protein product is CASSPHLQQGVLKESYEQYF. The whole variable domain, remainder taken from reference TRBV5-1 and TRBJ2-7, is KAGVTQTPRYLIKTRGQQVTLSCSPISGHRSVSWYQQTPGQGLQFLFEYFSETQRNKGNFPGRFSGRQFSNSRSEMNVSTLELGDSALYLCASSPHLQQGVLKESYEQYFGPGTRLTVT.